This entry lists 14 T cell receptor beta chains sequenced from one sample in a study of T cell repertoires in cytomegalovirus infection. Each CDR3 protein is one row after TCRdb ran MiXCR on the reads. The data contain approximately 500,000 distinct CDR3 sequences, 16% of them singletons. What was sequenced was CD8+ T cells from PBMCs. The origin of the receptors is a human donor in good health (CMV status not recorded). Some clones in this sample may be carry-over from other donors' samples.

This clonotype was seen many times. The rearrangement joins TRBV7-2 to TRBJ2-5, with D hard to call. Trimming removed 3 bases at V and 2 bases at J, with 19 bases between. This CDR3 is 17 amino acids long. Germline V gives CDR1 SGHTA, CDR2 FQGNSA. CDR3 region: CASSFPLETLDQETQYF. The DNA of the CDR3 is TGTGCCAGCAGCTTCCCGCTCGAGACCCTGGATCAAGAGACCCAGTACTTC. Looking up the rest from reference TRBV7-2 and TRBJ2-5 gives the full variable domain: GAGVSQSPSNKVTEKGKDVELRCDPISGHTALYWYRQSLGQGLEFLIYFQGNSAPDKSGLPSDRFSAERTGGSVSTLTIQRTQQEDSAVYLCASSFPLETLDQETQYFGPGTRLLVL.

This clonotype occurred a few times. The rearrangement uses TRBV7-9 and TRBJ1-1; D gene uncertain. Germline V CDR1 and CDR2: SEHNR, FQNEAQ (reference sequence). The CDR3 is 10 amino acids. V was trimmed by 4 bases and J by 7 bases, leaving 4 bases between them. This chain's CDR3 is CASSYDEAFF. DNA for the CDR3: TGTGCCAGCAGCTACGATGAAGCTTTCTTT.

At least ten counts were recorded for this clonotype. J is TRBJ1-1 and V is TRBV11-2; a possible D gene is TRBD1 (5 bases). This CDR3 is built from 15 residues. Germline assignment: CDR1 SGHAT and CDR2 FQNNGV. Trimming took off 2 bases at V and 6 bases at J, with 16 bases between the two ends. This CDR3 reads CASSLPWDGSPEAFF. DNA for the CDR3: TGTGCCAGCAGCTTACCGTGGGACGGGTCCCCTGAAGCTTTCTTT.

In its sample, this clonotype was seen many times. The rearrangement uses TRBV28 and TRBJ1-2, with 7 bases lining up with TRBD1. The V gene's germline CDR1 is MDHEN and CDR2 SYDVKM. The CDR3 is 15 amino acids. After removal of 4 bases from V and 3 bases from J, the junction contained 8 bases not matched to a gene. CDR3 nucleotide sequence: TGTGCCAGCAGTTCGGGGACAGCGGGCTACTATGGCTACACCTTC. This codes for CASSSGTAGYYGYTF.

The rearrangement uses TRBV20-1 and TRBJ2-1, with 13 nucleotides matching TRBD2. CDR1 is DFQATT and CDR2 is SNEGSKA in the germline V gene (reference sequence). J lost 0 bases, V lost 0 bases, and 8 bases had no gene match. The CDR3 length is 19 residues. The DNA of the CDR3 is TGCAGTGCTAGAGATTGGGGACTAGCGGGAAGTAGCTCCTACAATGAGCAGTTCTTC. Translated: CSARDWGLAGSSSYNEQFF.

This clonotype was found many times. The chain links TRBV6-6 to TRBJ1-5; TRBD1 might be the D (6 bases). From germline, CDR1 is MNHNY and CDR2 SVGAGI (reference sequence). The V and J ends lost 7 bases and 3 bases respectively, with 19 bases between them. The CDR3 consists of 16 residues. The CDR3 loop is CASIPGHSINNQPQHF. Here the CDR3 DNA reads TGTGCCAGCATACCGGGACACTCGATAAACAATCAGCCCCAGCATTTT.

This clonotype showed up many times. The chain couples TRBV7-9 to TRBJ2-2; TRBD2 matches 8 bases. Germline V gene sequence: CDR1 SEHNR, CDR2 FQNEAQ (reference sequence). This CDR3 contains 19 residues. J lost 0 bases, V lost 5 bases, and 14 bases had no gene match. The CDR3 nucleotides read TGTGCCAGCAGCCTCTTTCGTAGGACTAGCACTTCGAACACCGGGGAGCTGTTTTTT. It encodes CASSLFRRTSTSNTGELFF. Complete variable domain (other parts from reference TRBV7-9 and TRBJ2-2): DTGVSQNPRHKITKRGQNVTFRCDPISEHNRLYWYRQTLGQGPEFLTYFQNEAQLEKSRLLSDRFSAERPKGSFSTLEIQRTEQGDSAMYLCASSLFRRTSTSNTGELFFGEGSRLTVL.

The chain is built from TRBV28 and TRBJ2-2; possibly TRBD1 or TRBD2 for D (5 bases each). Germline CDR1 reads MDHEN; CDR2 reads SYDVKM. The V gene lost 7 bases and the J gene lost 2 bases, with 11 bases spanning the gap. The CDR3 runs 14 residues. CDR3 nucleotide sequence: TGTGCCAGCACCTATGGGGGAAACACCGGGGAGCTGTTTTTT. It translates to CASTYGGNTGELFF.

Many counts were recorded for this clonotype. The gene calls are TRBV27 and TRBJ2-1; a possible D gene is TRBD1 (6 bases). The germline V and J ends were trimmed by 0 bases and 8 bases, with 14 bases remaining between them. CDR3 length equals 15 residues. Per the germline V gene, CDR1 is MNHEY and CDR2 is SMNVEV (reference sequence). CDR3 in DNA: TGTGCCAGCAGTTTATCTGCCTACAGGGTCGATGAGCAGTTCTTC. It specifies CASSLSAYRVDEQFF.

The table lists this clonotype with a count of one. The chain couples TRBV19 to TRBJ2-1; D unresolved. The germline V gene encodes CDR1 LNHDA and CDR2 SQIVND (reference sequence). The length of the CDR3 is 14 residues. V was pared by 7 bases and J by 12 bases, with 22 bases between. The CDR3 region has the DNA TGTGCCAGTACCCCGGCGGCGGTGGCTAAGGGGCAGTTCTTC. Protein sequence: CASTPAAVAKGQFF.

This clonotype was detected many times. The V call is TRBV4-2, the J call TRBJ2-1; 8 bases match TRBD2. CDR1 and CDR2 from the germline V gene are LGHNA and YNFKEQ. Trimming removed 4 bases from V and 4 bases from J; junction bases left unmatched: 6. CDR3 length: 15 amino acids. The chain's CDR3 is CASSPPSGGYNEQFF. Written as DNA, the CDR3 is TGTGCCAGCAGCCCCCCCAGCGGGGGATACAATGAGCAGTTCTTC.

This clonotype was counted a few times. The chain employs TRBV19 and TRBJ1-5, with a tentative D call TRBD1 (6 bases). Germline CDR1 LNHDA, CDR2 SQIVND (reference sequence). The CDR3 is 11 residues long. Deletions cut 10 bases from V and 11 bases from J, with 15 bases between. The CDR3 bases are TGTGCCACCCCGGGGGGCAGCACCCAGCATTTT. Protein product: CATPGGSTQHF.

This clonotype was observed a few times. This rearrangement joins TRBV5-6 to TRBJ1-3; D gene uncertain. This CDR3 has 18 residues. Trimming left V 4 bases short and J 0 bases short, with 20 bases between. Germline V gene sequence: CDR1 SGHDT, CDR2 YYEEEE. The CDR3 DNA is TGTGCCAGCAGCCCAGGACCTCTTGCTACCTCCTCTGGAAACACCATATATTTT. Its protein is CASSPGPLATSSGNTIYF.

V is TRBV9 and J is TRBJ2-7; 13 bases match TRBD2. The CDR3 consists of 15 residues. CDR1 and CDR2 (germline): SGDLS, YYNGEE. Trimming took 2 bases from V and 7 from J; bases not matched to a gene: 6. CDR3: CASSVGTSGDREQYF. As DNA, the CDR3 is TGTGCCAGCAGCGTCGGGACTAGCGGGGACCGTGAGCAGTACTTC.